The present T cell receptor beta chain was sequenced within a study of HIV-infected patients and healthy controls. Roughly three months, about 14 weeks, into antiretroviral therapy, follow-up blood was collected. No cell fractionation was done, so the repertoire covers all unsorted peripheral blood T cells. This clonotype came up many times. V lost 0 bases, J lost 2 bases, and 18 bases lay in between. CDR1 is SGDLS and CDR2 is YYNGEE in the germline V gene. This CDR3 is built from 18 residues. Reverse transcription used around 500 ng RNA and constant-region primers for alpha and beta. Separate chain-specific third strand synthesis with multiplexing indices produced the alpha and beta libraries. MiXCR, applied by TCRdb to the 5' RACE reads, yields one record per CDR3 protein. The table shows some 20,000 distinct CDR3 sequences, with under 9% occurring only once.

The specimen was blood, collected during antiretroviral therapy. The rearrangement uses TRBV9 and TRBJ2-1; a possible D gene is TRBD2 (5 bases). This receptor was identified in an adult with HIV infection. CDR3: CASSVAQTVAGTYNEQFF. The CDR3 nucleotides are TGTGCCAGCAGCGTAGCTCAGACCGTTGCCGGGACCTACAATGAGCAGTTCTTC.